This record covers a single TCR beta chain. The CDR3 runs 12 residues. Germline CDR1 reads MGHDK; CDR2 reads SYGVNS. V was cut by 2 bases and J by 5 bases, with 6 bases left in between. The sample comes from a study of blood T cell repertoires in COVID-19. Study at large: The cDNA or gDNA used as material had been derived from T cells, B-cell-depleted T cells, or PBMCs.

This table comes from immunoSEQ multiplex PCR, and its TCRdb copy is limited to in-frame clones, with some not included. This sample yields a few hundred thousand clones, of which 88% are seen a single time; approximately 1.4% belongs to the top ten. The source of this sequence is an elderly man with acute or convalescent COVID-19. Sequenced: peripheral blood. The rearrangement joins TRBV25-1 to TRBJ1-2, with D maybe TRBD1 (6 bases). CDR3 sequence: CASSEQGYGYTF. The CDR3 nucleotides are TGTGCCAGCAGTGAACAGGGGTATGGCTACACCTTC.